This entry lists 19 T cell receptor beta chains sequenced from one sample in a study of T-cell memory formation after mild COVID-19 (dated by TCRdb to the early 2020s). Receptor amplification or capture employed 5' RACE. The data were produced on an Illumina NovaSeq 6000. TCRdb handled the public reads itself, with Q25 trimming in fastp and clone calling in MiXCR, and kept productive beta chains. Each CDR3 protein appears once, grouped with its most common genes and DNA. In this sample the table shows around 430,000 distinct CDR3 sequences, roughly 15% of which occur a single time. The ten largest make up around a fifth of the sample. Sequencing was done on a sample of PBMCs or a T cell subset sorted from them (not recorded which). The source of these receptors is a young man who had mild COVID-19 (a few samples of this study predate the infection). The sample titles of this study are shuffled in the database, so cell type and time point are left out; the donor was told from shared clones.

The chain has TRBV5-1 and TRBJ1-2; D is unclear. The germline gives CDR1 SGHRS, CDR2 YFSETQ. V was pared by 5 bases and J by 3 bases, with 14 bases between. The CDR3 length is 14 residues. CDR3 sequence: CASRVRTTDYGYTF. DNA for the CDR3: TGCGCCAGCAGGGTGAGGACCACTGACTATGGCTACACCTTC.

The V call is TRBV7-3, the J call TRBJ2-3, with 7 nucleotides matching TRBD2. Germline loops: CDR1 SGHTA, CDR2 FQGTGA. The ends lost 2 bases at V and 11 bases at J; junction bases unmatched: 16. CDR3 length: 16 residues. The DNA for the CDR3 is TGTGCCAGCAGCTTAGTTTACAGCGGGGTAATTAGAGTGCAGTATTTT. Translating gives CASSLVYSGVIRVQYF.

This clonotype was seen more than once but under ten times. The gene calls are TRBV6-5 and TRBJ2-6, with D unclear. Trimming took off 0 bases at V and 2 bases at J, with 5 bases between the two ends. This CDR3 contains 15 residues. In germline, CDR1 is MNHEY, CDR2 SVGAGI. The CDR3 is CASSYSFTGANVLTF. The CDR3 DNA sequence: TGTGCCAGCAGTTACTCGTTTACTGGGGCCAACGTCCTGACTTTC.

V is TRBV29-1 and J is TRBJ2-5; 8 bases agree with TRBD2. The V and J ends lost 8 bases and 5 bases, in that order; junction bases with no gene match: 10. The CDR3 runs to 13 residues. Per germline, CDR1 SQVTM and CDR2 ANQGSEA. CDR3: CSSSGSNTETQYF. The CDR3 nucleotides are TGCAGCTCTAGCGGGTCCAACACGGAGACCCAGTACTTC.

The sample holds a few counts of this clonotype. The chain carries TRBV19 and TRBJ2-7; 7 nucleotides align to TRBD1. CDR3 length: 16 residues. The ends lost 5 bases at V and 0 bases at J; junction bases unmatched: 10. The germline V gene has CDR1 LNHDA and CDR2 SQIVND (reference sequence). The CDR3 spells CASSLTTGQLSYEQYF. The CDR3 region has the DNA TGTGCCAGTAGTCTAACCACGGGACAGCTCTCCTACGAGCAGTACTTC.

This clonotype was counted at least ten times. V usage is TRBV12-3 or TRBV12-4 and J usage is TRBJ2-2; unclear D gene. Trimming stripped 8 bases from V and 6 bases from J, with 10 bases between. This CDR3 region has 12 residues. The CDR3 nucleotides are TGTGCCAGCGGTCAAGGCCCCGGGGAGCTGTTTTTT. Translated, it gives CASGQGPGELFF.

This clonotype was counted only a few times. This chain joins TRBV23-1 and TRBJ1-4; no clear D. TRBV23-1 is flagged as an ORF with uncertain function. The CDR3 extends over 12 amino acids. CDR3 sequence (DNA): TGCGTCACCCGTGCAACTAATGAAAAACTGTTTTTT. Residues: CVTRATNEKLFF.

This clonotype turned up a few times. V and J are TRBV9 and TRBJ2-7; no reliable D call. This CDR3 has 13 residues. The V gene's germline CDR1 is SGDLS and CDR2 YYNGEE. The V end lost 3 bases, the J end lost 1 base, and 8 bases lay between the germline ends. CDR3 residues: CASSAPRSYEQYF. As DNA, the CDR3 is TGTGCCAGCAGCGCCCCACGGTCCTACGAGCAGTACTTC.

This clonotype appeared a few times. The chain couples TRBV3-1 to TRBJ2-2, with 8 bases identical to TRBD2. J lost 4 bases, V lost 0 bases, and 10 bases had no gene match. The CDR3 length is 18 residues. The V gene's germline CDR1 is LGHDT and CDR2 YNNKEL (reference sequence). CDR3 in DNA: TGTGCCAGCAGCCAAGATTGGGGAGCGGGGGCGGGCACCGGGGAGCTGTTTTTT. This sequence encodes CASSQDWGAGAGTGELFF.

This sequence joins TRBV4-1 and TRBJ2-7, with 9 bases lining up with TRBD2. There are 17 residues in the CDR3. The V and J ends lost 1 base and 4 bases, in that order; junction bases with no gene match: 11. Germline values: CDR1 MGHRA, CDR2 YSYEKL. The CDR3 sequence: CASSQGPGLAFPYEQYF. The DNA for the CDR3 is TGCGCCAGCAGCCAAGGACCGGGACTAGCCTTTCCTTACGAGCAGTACTTC.

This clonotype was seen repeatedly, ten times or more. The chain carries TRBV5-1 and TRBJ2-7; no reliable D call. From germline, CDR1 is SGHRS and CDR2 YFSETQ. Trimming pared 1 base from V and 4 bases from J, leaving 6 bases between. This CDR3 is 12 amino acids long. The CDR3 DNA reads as TGCGCCAGCAGCTTGTCCCGGTACGAGCAGTACGTC. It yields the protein CASSLSRYEQYV.

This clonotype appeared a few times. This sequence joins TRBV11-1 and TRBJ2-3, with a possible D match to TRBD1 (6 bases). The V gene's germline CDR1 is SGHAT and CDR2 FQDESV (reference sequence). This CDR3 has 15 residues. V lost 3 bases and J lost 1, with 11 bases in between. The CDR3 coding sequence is TGTGCCAGCAGCTTTTGGGGGCGCGGCACAGATACGCAGTATTTT. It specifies CASSFWGRGTDTQYF.

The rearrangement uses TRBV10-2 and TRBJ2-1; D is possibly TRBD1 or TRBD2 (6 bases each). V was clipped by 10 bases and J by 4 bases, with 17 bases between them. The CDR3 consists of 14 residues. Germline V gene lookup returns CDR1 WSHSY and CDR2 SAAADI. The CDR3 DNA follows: TGCGCCACGGAACTCGGGGGCCTATACAATGAGCAGTTCTTC. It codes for CATELGGLYNEQFF.

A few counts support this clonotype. As DNA, the CDR3 is TGCGCCAGCAGCTTGGACGGCCGCGGGGATACGCAGTATTTT. Translated, it gives CASSLDGRGDTQYF. The V call is TRBV5-1, the J call TRBJ2-3; D possibly corresponds to TRBD2 (5 bases). Trimming pared 0 bases from V and 6 bases from J, leaving 11 bases between. Per germline, CDR1 SGHRS and CDR2 YFSETQ. The CDR3 loop spans 14 amino acids.

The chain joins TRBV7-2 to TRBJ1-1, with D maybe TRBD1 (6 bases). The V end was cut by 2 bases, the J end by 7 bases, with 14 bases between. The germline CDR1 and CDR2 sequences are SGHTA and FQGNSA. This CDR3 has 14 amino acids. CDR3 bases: TGTGCCAGCAGCTTATGGGACACCGGGCGTGAAGCTTTCTTT. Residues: CASSLWDTGREAFF.

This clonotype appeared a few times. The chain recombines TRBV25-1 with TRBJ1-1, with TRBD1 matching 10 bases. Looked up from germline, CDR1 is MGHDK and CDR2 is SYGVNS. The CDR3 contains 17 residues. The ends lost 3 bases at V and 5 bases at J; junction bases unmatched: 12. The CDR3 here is CASSERSGTGVGTEAFF. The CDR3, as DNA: TGTGCCAGCAGTGAGCGATCCGGGACAGGGGTTGGGACTGAAGCTTTCTTT.

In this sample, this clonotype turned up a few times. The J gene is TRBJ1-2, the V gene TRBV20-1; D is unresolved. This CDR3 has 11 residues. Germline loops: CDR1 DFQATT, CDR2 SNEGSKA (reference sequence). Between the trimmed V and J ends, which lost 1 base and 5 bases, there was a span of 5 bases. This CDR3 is CSARGEYGYTF. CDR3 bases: TGCAGTGCTAGAGGGGAATATGGCTACACCTTC.

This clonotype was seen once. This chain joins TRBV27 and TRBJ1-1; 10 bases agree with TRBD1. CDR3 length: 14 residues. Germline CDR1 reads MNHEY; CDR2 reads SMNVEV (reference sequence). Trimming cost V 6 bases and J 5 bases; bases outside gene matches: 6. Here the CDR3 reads CASRWDRGSTEAFF. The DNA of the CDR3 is TGTGCCAGCAGGTGGGACAGGGGAAGTACTGAAGCTTTCTTT.

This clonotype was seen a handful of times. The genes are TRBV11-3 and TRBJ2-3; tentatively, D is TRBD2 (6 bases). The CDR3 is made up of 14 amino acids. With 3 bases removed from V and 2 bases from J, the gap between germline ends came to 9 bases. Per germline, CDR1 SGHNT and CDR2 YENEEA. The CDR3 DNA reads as TGTGCCAGCAGCTTCCGGGGGATCACAGATACGCAGTATTTT. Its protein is CASSFRGITDTQYF.